The T cell receptor beta chain under discussion was sequenced for a study of blood T cell repertoires in COVID-19. Profiling relied on immunoSEQ multiplex PCR, and the TCRdb table lists in-frame clones only, not all of them. The data show approximately 250,000 clones, under 90% seen once. CDR3 length: 21 residues. The J segment lost 3 bases and the V segment lost 4 bases, leaving 14 bases of the junction unmatched. The V gene's germline CDR1 is LGHNA and CDR2 YNFKEQ. This clonotype was sampled from a human donor in a cohort sampled during active COVID-19. Sequencing was carried out using peripheral blood. The V and J genes are TRBV4-2 and TRBJ2-2, with 16 bases aligning to TRBD2. The CDR3 DNA reads TGTGCCAGCAGCCCCACCGGAGGGACTAGCGGGAGGGCCCTCGACACCGGGGAGCTGTTTTTT. Protein: CASSPTGGTSGRALDTGELFF.